Following are 30 T cell receptor beta chains from one sample sequenced in a study of radiotherapy plus CTLA-4 blockade in lung cancer. Clones were read by immunoSEQ multiplex PCR, and TCRdb kept only the in-frame ones, dropping some. The sample holds roughly 53,000 clones, about 83% seen once. The source was peripheral blood, collected from a patient treated with radiotherapy plus ipilimumab. The receptors were sampled from a human donor with non-small cell lung cancer whose response to radiotherapy plus ipilimumab could not be evaluated.

This chain connects TRBV11-3 to TRBJ2-5, with D tentatively TRBD1 (6 bases). The CDR3 sequence is 15 residues long. Germline CDR1 is SGHNT and CDR2 is YENEEA. Trimming pared 1 base from V and 2 bases from J, leaving 11 bases between. CDR3 sequence (DNA): TGTGCCAGCAGCTTAGGGGCAGGGGAGCAAGAGACCCAGTACTTC. Its translation is CASSLGAGEQETQYF.

The V gene is TRBV18, the J gene TRBJ2-1, with D perhaps matching TRBD2 (6 bases). V gave up 2 bases and J gave up 9 bases, with 11 bases separating them. The CDR3 is 13 residues long. In germline, CDR1 is KGHSH, CDR2 LQKENI. DNA of the CDR3: TGTGCCAGCTCACCAATCAGCGGGTTTGAGCAGTTCTTC. Translated: CASSPISGFEQFF.

The chain combines TRBV18 with TRBJ1-1; 12 nucleotides line up with TRBD1. The CDR3 extends over 15 amino acids. CDR1 and CDR2 from the germline V gene are KGHSH and LQKENI. Trimming removed 5 bases from V and 10 bases from J; junction bases left unmatched: 11. CDR3 sequence: CASSTTGQGARGAFF. The CDR3 DNA sequence: TGTGCCAGCTCAACTACGGGACAGGGGGCCCGTGGAGCTTTCTTT.

The chain joins TRBV28 to TRBJ2-4; TRBD1 might be the D (5 bases). CDR3 size: 13 residues. The germline V and J ends were trimmed by 6 bases and 7 bases, with 13 bases remaining between them. Germline-derived CDR1 and CDR2 are MDHEN and SYDVKM. The CDR3 here is CASRGLGANIQYF. The CDR3 DNA reads TGTGCCAGCAGGGGGTTAGGGGCCAACATTCAGTACTTC.

This chain links TRBV9 with TRBJ2-1; 8 positions match TRBD2. This CDR3 is built from 15 residues. Unmatched junction bases numbered 5, after V lost 0 bases and J lost 6 bases. From germline, CDR1 is SGDLS and CDR2 YYNGEE. DNA for the CDR3: TGTGCCAGCAGCGTAGTCGGGGGGGGGTTCAATGAGCAGTTCTTC. It codes for CASSVVGGGFNEQFF.

The rearrangement joins TRBV11-2 to TRBJ1-2, with D perhaps matching TRBD1 (5 bases). The CDR3 spans 16 residues. Germline CDR1 reads SGHAT; CDR2 reads FQNNGV. V was trimmed by 6 bases and J by 4 bases, leaving 21 bases between them. CDR3 sequence: CASSPREGPGVYGYTF. The CDR3, as DNA: TGTGCCAGCAGTCCAAGAGAAGGGCCGGGGGTCTATGGCTACACCTTC.

This sequence joins TRBV7-9 and TRBJ1-4, with D maybe TRBD1 (5 bases). Germline V gives CDR1 SEHNR, CDR2 FQNEAQ (reference sequence). The CDR3 runs to 13 residues. V lost 0 bases and J 11 bases, leaving 10 bases between the germline ends. CDR3 sequence: CASSLALGGKLFF. In DNA form, the CDR3 reads TGTGCCAGCAGCTTAGCGCTCGGGGGGAAACTGTTTTTT.

The chain is built from TRBV28 and TRBJ2-5; a possible D gene is TRBD2 (6 bases). The end of the DNA is better explained by TRBJ2-7, so the J call may be wrong. The V gene's germline CDR1 is MDHEN and CDR2 SYDVKM. This CDR3 has 15 amino acids. For the CDR3, the DNA is TGTGCCAGCAGTTTTGAGGGACTCCCCACCTACGAGCAGTACTTC. This translates into CASSFEGLPTYEQYF.

The CDR3 loop reads CASSQEPLAGGYNEQFF. The CDR3 bases are TGCGCCAGCAGCCAAGAACCCCTGGCGGGAGGGTACAATGAGCAGTTCTTC. V and J are TRBV4-1 and TRBJ2-1, with 9 positions matching TRBD2. The CDR3 consists of 17 residues. The V segment lost 0 bases and the J segment 4 bases; nucleotides outside the gene matches: 7. The V gene's germline CDR1 is MGHRA and CDR2 YSYEKL.

The chain uses TRBV18 and TRBJ1-1; the D is unclear. The CDR3 is made up of 13 amino acids. V lost 6 bases and J lost 1, with 9 bases in between. Germline-derived CDR1 and CDR2 are KGHSH and LQKENI. CDR3 sequence reads: CASSQTENTEAFF. The CDR3 DNA is TGTGCCAGCTCTCAAACAGAGAACACTGAAGCTTTCTTT.

The J gene is TRBJ1-2, the V gene TRBV28; 9 bases agree with TRBD1. The CDR3 consists of 20 residues. Unmatched junction bases numbered 15, after V lost 1 base and J lost 0 bases. Looked up from germline, CDR1 is MDHEN and CDR2 is SYDVKM. Written as DNA, the CDR3 is TGTGCCAGCAGTTTATTCCAAGGGGGACAGGGAGGAGGGGCTAACTATGGCTACACCTTC. This translates into CASSLFQGGQGGGANYGYTF.

V is TRBV27 and J is TRBJ1-2, with D perhaps TRBD1 (6 bases). CDR1 and CDR2 from the germline V gene are MNHEY and SMNVEV (reference sequence). The CDR3 totals 14 residues. V lost 0 bases, J lost 4 bases, and 9 bases lay in between. The CDR3 reads CASSLSRGTYGYTF. The CDR3 DNA is TGTGCCAGCAGTTTATCGAGGGGGACCTATGGCTACACCTTC.

Only a few counts were recorded for this clone. The CDR3 nucleotides are TGTGCCAGCTCACTAGGACAGAAGAGCACAGATACGCAGTATTTT. Residues: CASSLGQKSTDTQYF. The V gene is TRBV18, the J gene TRBJ2-3; maybe TRBD1 (6 bases). V was shortened by 4 bases and J by 0 bases, with 11 bases between the two germline ends. Germline V gene data show CDR1 as KGHSH and CDR2 as LQKENI. CDR3 length: 15 residues. The full variable domain, completed using reference TRBV18 and TRBJ2-3, is NAGVMQNPRHLVRRRGQEARLRCSPMKGHSHVYWYRQLPEEGLKFMVYLQKENIIDESGMPKERFSAEFPKEGPSILRIQQVVRGDSAAYFCASSLGQKSTDTQYFGPGTRLTVL.

The chain has TRBV28 and TRBJ2-2, with TRBD2 matching over 9 bases. Per germline, CDR1 MDHEN and CDR2 SYDVKM. The trim removed 5 bases at V and 4 bases at J, leaving 5 bases unmatched. This CDR3 has 15 amino acids. The CDR3 coding sequence is TGTGCCAGCAGTCGCGGGAGGGCCTCCACCGGGGAGCTGTTTTTT. This encodes CASSRGRASTGELFF.

The chain carries TRBV29-1 and TRBJ2-1; 8 bases line up with TRBD1. The CDR3 has 14 residues. Per the germline V gene, CDR1 is SQVTM and CDR2 is ANQGSEA. Trimming at V came to 5 bases and at J to 1 base, leaving 4 bases not matched to a gene. CDR3 protein: CSVPGGLSYNEQFF. The DNA of the CDR3 is TGCAGCGTTCCAGGGGGCTTATCCTACAATGAGCAGTTCTTC.

V gene TRBV5-1 combines with J gene TRBJ1-5, with a possible D match to TRBD1 (5 bases). The CDR3 consists of 17 residues. Trimming pared 0 bases from V and 5 bases from J, leaving 18 bases between. Germline CDR1 SGHRS, CDR2 YFSETQ. The CDR3 here is CASSLDPTGRRHQPQHF. CDR3 bases: TGCGCCAGCAGCTTGGACCCTACAGGAAGACGGCATCAGCCCCAGCATTTT.

The chain has TRBV27 and TRBJ1-5; no reliable D call. Germline values: CDR1 MNHEY, CDR2 SMNVEV (reference sequence). V was pared by 2 bases and J by 9 bases, with 11 bases between. There are 13 residues in the CDR3. DNA of the CDR3: TGTGCCAGCAGTTTAGGAGGGAATGCGCCCCAGCATTTT. Residues: CASSLGGNAPQHF.

This clone occurred a few times. The V gene is TRBV19, the J gene TRBJ1-5; 9 nucleotides line up with TRBD1. Germline values: CDR1 LNHDA, CDR2 SQIVND (reference sequence). V lost 5 bases, J lost 6 bases, and 14 bases stayed unmatched. The CDR3 spans 17 residues. CDR3 sequence: CASSLPRGQGFAQPQHF. The CDR3 DNA reads as TGTGCCAGTAGTCTCCCCCGGGGACAGGGTTTTGCTCAGCCCCAGCATTTT.

The chain carries TRBV29-1 and TRBJ2-2, with 8 positions matching TRBD2. Germline loops: CDR1 SQVTM, CDR2 ANQGSEA. V lost 3 bases and J lost 5; bases outside the gene matches: 8. CDR3 size: 15 residues. In nucleotides, the CDR3 is TGCAGCGTTGAGAATACGGGACTAGTGACCGGGGAGCTGTTTTTT. As protein: CSVENTGLVTGELFF.

The chain employs TRBV4-3 and TRBJ2-1; 9 nucleotides line up with TRBD1. The V gene end was trimmed by 0 bases and the J gene end by 9 bases; junction bases not matched to a gene: 9. The V gene's germline CDR1 is LGHNA and CDR2 YSLEER. The CDR3 has 16 amino acids. CDR3 in amino acids: CASSQDTGGMVSEQFF. DNA for the CDR3: TGCGCCAGCAGCCAAGATACAGGGGGCATGGTGAGTGAGCAGTTCTTC.

The chain links TRBV4-3 to TRBJ2-1, with 10 bases aligning to TRBD1. The CDR3 has 16 residues. With V trimmed by 0 bases and J by 5 bases, 4 bases remained unmatched. CDR1 is LGHNA, CDR2 YSLEER, per germline. The CDR3 DNA follows: TGCGCCAGCAGCCAAGATGGGACAGGGGTCAACAATGAGCAGTTCTTC. This gives the protein CASSQDGTGVNNEQFF.

This sequence joins TRBV5-5 and TRBJ2-1; 7 bases match TRBD2. Per germline, CDR1 SGHKS and CDR2 YYEKEE (reference sequence). Losses at the gene ends were 3 bases for V and 4 bases for J; bases not matched to a gene: 7. The CDR3 covers 15 residues. CDR3 DNA sequence: TGTGCCAGCAGCTCTTCGGGACTATTATACAATGAGCAGTTCTTC. Translating it yields CASSSSGLLYNEQFF.

The table lists this clone with a count of one. The chain links TRBV11-2 to TRBJ2-7; tentatively, D is TRBD1 (5 bases). Per the germline V gene, CDR1 is SGHAT and CDR2 is FQNNGV. CDR3 size: 17 residues. V was cut by 5 bases and J by 4 bases, with 24 bases left in between. The CDR3 DNA sequence: TGTGCCAGCAGCACTATCGACAGCCCCCTAGTTCGTTACGAGCAGTACTTC. This gives the protein CASSTIDSPLVRYEQYF.

The chain links TRBV14 to TRBJ1-2; a possible D gene is TRBD1 (6 bases). Germline CDR1 SGHDN, CDR2 FVKESK. V was pared by 4 bases and J by 4 bases, with 13 bases between. This CDR3 contains 14 residues. The CDR3 sequence is CASSPFRTVYGYTF. The CDR3 DNA follows: TGTGCCAGCAGCCCCTTCCGGACAGTCTATGGCTACACCTTC.

The V call is TRBV7-2, the J call TRBJ2-7; 11 positions match TRBD1. The V gene end was trimmed by 3 bases and the J gene end by 6 bases; junction bases not matched to a gene: 4. The germline gives CDR1 SGHTA, CDR2 FQGNSA. The length of the CDR3 is 14 residues. CDR3 amino acids: CASSFAGTGGEQYF. The CDR3 bases are TGTGCCAGCAGCTTCGCCGGGACAGGGGGCGAGCAGTACTTC.

The DNA of the CDR3 is TGTGCCAGCAGTTTCGGACAGGGAGTTAACTATGGCTACACCTTC. Amino acid sequence: CASSFGQGVNYGYTF. The V gene is TRBV28, the J gene TRBJ1-2, with TRBD1 matching 8 bases. Germline CDR1 reads MDHEN; CDR2 reads SYDVKM. There are 15 residues in the CDR3. Germline trimming cut 3 bases from V and 1 base from J; bases unmatched to any gene: 4.

The gene calls are TRBV4-3 and TRBJ2-3, with D perhaps matching TRBD2 (6 bases). V lost 0 bases and J lost 6, with 10 bases in between. This CDR3 comprises 14 residues. Looked up from germline, CDR1 is LGHNA and CDR2 is YSLEER. The chain's CDR3 is CASSQDFLADTQYF. As DNA, the CDR3 is TGCGCCAGCAGCCAAGATTTCCTAGCGGATACGCAGTATTTT.

The chain couples TRBV28 to TRBJ1-2, with 7 bases matching TRBD1. J was trimmed by 8 bases and V by 2 bases; bases with no gene match: 5. The germline gives CDR1 MDHEN, CDR2 SYDVKM. There are 13 residues in the CDR3. CDR3 amino acids: CASSLTGVLGYTF. The CDR3 DNA is TGTGCCAGCAGTTTAACAGGGGTTTTGGGCTACACCTTC.

The CDR3 region is CASIAGVRVVGQRATYEQYF. The DNA of the CDR3 is TGTGCCAGCATAGCGGGAGTTCGTGTAGTTGGCCAACGAGCGACCTACGAGCAGTACTTC. The J gene is TRBJ2-7, the V gene TRBV28, with 9 bases fitting TRBD2. The CDR3 is made up of 20 amino acids. The germline V gene has CDR1 MDHEN and CDR2 SYDVKM. The V gene end was trimmed by 7 bases and the J gene end by 2 bases; junction bases not matched to a gene: 24.

As for this clone: The same CDR3 arises from other DNA sequences in this sample as well. The V and J genes are TRBV28 and TRBJ2-1, with 12 bases identical to TRBD2. CDR1 and CDR2 from the germline V gene are MDHEN and SYDVKM. This CDR3 comprises 17 residues. Germline trimming cut 3 bases from V and 0 bases from J; bases unmatched to any gene: 3. CDR3: CASSLTTSGSSYNEQFF. The CDR3 DNA follows: TGTGCCAGCAGTTTGACGACTAGCGGGAGCTCCTACAATGAGCAGTTCTTC.